The next 9 T cell receptor beta chains were all read from a single sample in a study of blood T cell repertoires in COVID-19. Libraries were prepared by immunoSEQ multiplex PCR; TCRdb keeps only in-frame clonotypes and omits some of them. The table lists hundreds of thousands of clones, around 89% of them singletons. What was sequenced was peripheral blood. These receptor sequences come from an older woman with acute or convalescent COVID-19.

The genes are TRBV19 and TRBJ2-1; 8 positions match TRBD1. Trimming at V came to 7 bases and at J to 0 bases, leaving 8 bases not matched to a gene. The CDR3 length is 16 residues. CDR1 LNHDA and CDR2 SQIVND come from the germline V gene (reference sequence). CDR3 nucleotides: TGTGCCAGTAATGATCGGACAGGGAGCTCCTACAATGAGCAGTTCTTC. Its translation: CASNDRTGSSYNEQFF.

The V and J genes are TRBV5-6 and TRBJ1-3; D is perhaps TRBD1 (5 bases). The ends were cut back, 0 bases at V and 2 bases at J, with 12 bases in the middle. The CDR3 has 16 amino acids. Looked up from germline, CDR1 is SGHDT and CDR2 is YYEEEE. The CDR3: CASSLVGGSAGNTIYF. In nucleotides, the CDR3 is TGTGCCAGCAGCTTGGTGGGGGGGTCGGCTGGAAACACCATATATTTT. The variable domain in full, with the rest retrieved from reference TRBV5-6 and TRBJ1-3, is DAGVTQSPTHLIKTRGQQVTLRCSPKSGHDTVSWYQQALGQGPQFIFQYYEEEERQRGNFPDRFSGHQFPNYSSELNVNALLLGDSALYLCASSLVGGSAGNTIYFGEGSWLTVV.

The V gene is TRBV12-5, the J gene TRBJ1-5, with a weak D call TRBD1 (5 bases). CDR3 length equals 14 residues. Germline V lookup: CDR1 LGHNT, CDR2 FRNRAP. V was shortened by 3 bases and J by 8 bases, with 14 bases between the two germline ends. The CDR3 region is CASGFGAAGEPQHF. DNA for the CDR3: TGTGCTAGTGGTTTTGGGGCTGCGGGGGAGCCCCAGCATTTT.

J is TRBJ2-7 and V is TRBV10-2; TRBD2 matches at 10 bases. The CDR3 sequence is 17 residues long. J gave up 2 bases and V 4 bases, and 11 bases lay outside the gene matches. Germline assignment: CDR1 WSHSY and CDR2 SAAADI. The CDR3 DNA follows: TGCGCCAGCAGTGTACCCCGACGGACTAGCGGAACCTACGAGCAGTACTTC. Translation: CASSVPRRTSGTYEQYF.

CDR3 protein: CASSLDLTGANTEAFF. The CDR3, as DNA: TGTGCCAGCAGCTTAGATCTAACAGGGGCTAACACTGAAGCTTTCTTT. The gene calls are TRBV7-8 and TRBJ1-1; 7 nucleotides line up with TRBD1. With V trimmed by 1 base and J by 2 bases, 7 bases remained unmatched. The germline V gene encodes CDR1 SGHVS and CDR2 FQNEAQ. The CDR3 runs to 16 residues.

The CDR3 bases are TGTGCCAGCAGCTTTTCTATGAATACAGACTATGGCTACACCTTC. Amino acid sequence: CASSFSMNTDYGYTF. The chain has TRBV5-6 and TRBJ1-2, with D unresolved. This CDR3 has 15 residues. CDR1 is SGHDT and CDR2 is YYEEEE in the germline V gene. Trimming removed 2 bases at V and 3 bases at J, with 14 bases between.

V gene TRBV24-1 combines with J gene TRBJ2-1, with D maybe TRBD1 (5 bases). The CDR3 loop spans 14 amino acids. The germline gives CDR1 KGHDR, CDR2 SFDVKD. Trimming left V 3 bases short and J 7 bases short, with 12 bases between. CDR3: CATSDPPKGNEQFF. The CDR3 bases are TGTGCCACCAGTGATCCGCCTAAGGGGAATGAGCAGTTCTTC.

The gene calls are TRBV27 and TRBJ1-5, with 9 bases identical to TRBD1. CDR3 length equals 15 residues. Germline V CDR1 and CDR2: MNHEY, SMNVEV (reference sequence). Losses at the gene ends were 5 bases for V and 4 bases for J; bases not matched to a gene: 6. CDR3 sequence reads: CASSARDRANQPQHF. The CDR3 bases are TGTGCCAGCAGTGCTCGGGACAGGGCAAATCAGCCCCAGCATTTT.

The rearrangement uses TRBV9 and TRBJ2-5, with a tentative D call TRBD2 (5 bases). The V end lost 3 bases, the J end lost 1 base, and 13 bases lay between the germline ends. The germline gives CDR1 SGDLS, CDR2 YYNGEE. The CDR3 runs 15 residues. In nucleotides, the CDR3 is TGTGCCAGCAGCGGGGCGGGCGGACTCCAAGAGACCCAGTACTTC. It is translated as CASSGAGGLQETQYF.